This T cell receptor beta chain was captured in a study of pediatric ulcerative colitis. Sequencing depth was up to 500,000 reads per sample. Clones were read by immunoSEQ multiplex PCR, and TCRdb kept only the in-frame ones, dropping some. Of around 22,000 clones in the sample, around 69% were seen once. The CDR3 consists of 14 residues. V shed 2 bases and J shed 8 bases, with 12 bases lying between them. Per germline, CDR1 KGHSH and CDR2 LQKENI. During colonoscopy, one to two rectal pinch biopsies were collected. The diagnostic colonoscopy in ulcerative colitis patients preceded any immunosuppressive treatment. With regard to this clone: Its antigen is currently unknown.

Whole-study findings and limits: Compared with controls, ulcerative colitis showed greater blood-rectum clone sharing.

The sample consisted of gut tissue. V usage is TRBV18 and J usage is TRBJ1-4, with D possibly TRBD1 on 5 matching bases. The sequence came from a boy under 18 with severe ulcerative colitis. In DNA, the CDR3 is TGTGCCAGCTCACCATTGCCGTGGGGGGAAAAACTGTTTTTT. Translation: CASSPLPWGEKLFF.